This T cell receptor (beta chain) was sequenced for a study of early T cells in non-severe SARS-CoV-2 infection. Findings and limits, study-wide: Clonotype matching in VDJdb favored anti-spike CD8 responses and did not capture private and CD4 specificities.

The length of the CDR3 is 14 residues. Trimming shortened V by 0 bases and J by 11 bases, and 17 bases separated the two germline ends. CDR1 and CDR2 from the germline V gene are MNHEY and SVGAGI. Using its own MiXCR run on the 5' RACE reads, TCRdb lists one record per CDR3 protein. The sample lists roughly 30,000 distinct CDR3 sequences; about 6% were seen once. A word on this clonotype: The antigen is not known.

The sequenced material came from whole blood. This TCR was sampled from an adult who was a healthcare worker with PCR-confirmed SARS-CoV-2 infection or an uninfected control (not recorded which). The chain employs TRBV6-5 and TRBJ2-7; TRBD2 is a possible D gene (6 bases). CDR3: CASSYSTRGGREYF. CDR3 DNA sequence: TGTGCCAGCAGTTACTCTACCCGGGGAGGCAGGGAGTACTTC.